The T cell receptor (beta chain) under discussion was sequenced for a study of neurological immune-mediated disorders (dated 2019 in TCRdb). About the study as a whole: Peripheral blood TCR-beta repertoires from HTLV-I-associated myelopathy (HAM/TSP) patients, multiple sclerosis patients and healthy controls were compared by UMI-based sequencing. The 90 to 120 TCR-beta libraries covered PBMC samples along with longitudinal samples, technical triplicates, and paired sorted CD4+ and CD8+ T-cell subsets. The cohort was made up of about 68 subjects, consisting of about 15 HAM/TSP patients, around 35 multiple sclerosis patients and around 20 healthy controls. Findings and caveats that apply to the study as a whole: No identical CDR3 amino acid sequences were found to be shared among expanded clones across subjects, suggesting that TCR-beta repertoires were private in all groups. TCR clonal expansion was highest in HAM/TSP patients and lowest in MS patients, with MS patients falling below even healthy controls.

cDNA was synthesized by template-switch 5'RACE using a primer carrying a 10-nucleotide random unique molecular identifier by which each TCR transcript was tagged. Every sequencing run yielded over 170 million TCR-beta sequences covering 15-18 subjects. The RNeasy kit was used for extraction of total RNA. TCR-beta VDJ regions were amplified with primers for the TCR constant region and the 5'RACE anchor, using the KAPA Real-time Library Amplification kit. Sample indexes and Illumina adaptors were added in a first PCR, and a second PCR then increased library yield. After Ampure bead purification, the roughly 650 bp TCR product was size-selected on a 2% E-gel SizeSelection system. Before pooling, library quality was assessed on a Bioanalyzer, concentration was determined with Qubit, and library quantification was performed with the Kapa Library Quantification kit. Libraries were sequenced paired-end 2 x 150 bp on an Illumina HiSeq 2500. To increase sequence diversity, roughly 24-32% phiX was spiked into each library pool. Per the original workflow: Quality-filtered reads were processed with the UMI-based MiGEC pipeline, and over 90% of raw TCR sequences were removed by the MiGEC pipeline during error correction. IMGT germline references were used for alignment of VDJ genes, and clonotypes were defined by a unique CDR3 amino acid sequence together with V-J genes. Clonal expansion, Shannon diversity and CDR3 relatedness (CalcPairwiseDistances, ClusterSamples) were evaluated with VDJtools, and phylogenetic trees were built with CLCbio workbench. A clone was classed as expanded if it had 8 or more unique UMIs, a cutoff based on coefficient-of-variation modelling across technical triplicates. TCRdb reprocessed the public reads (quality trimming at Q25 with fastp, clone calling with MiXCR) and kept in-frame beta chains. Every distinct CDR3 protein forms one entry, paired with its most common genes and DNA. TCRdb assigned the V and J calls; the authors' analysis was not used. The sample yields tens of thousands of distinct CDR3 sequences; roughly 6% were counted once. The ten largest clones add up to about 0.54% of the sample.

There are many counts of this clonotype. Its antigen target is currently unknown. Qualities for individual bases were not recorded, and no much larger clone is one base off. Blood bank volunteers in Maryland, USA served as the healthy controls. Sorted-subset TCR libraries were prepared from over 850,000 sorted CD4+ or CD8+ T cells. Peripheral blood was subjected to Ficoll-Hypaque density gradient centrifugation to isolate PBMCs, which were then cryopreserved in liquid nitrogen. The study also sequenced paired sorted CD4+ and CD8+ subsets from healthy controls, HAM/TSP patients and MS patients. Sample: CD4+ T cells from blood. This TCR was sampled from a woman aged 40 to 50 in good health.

The base sequence is TGTGCCAGCAGTTTAAATGGGGAGGGGGGCTACACCTTC. This encodes CASSLNGEGGYTF. The rearrangement joined TRBV12-3 or TRBV12-4 to TRBJ1-2; the D gene is perhaps TRBD1, on 5 matching bases. V is shortened by 2 bases, J by 8 bases, and the region joining them spans 12 bases. Reading from cysteine to phenylalanine, the CDR3 counts 13 amino acids. The read is trimmed to its CDR3 DNA, 39 bases read in frame from base 1.